A selection of T cell receptor beta chains follows, all from one sample in a study of shared clonotypes between healthy human individuals. Repertoires were generated with immunoSEQ multiplex PCR, while TCRdb's copy carries only in-frame clones and drops some. The sample has roughly 380,000 clones, about 97% seen once; the top ten hold about 0.32%. The sequenced sample was memory CD8+ T cells sorted from blood. These receptors originate from a young man in good health. Each CDR3 is given with its conserved first and last residue. D genes are given only for firm matches. Clone size appears in some rows only: once, few, many, or a class for an expanded clone.

clone_size	v_call	d_call	j_call	cdr3_nt	cdr3_aa
once	TRBV2	TRBD2	TRBJ2-1	TGTGCCAGCAGCTCTCCGGGACTAGCGGGTTACAATGAGCAGTTCTTC	CASSSPGLAGYNEQFF
NA	TRBV25-1	NA	TRBJ1-4	TGTGCCAGCCAGTACGGTCTCCAGGGAGGCGAAAAACTGTTTTTT	CASQYGLQGGEKLFF
NA	TRBV11-1	NA	TRBJ2-7	TGTGCCAGCAGCTTAGCCCCCTCCTACGAGCAGTACTTC	CASSLAPSYEQYF
NA	TRBV5-6	NA	TRBJ1-2	TGTGCCAGCAGCTTGAGGGAGGGCAGGGGCGGCTACACCTTC	CASSLREGRGGYTF
NA	TRBV7-6	TRBD2	TRBJ2-3	TGTGCCAGCACCCGGCGGCTAGCGGGAGACACAGATACGCAGTATTTT	CASTRRLAGDTDTQYF
NA	TRBV7-6	NA	TRBJ1-2	TGTGCCAGCAGCTTATCAGGAGGAGATGGCTACACCTTC	CASSLSGGDGYTF
NA	TRBV6-6	NA	TRBJ1-2	TGTGCCAGCAGGGCGGCGGGGGGCGCAGGTGGCTACACCTTC	CASRAAGGAGGYTF
NA	TRBV10-2	TRBD1	TRBJ2-7	TGCGCCAGCAGTGAACAGGGGTACGAGCAGTACTTC	CASSEQGYEQYF
NA	TRBV5-4	TRBD1	TRBJ1-1	TGTGCCAGCAGCTGGGGGACAGGGGGATGGACTGAAGCTTTCTTT	CASSWGTGGWTEAFF
NA	TRBV6-1	TRBD1	TRBJ1-6	TGTGCCAGCAGGAGGACAGGGGATAATTCACCCCTCCACTTT	CASRRTGDNSPLHF
NA	TRBV28	TRBD2	TRBJ2-7	TGTGCCAGCAGTTTTTTGTCGGGAGGGAGGTACGAGCAGTACTTC	CASSFLSGGRYEQYF
once	TRBV6-7	TRBD2	TRBJ2-2	TGTGCCAGCAGTTACTCGGCGGGAGACTCCACCGGGGAGCTGTTTTTT	CASSYSAGDSTGELFF
NA	TRBV28	TRBD1	TRBJ2-3	TGTGCCAGCAGTACGGACAGGGCGACAGATACGCAGTATTTT	CASSTDRATDTQYF
once	TRBV7-9	TRBD1	TRBJ2-3	TGTGCCAGCAGCTCACGGACAGGCAGCACAGATACGCAGTATTTT	CASSSRTGSTDTQYF
NA	TRBV4-1	TRBD1	TRBJ1-4	TGCGCCAGCAGCCCCGGACAGGGTGGGGAAAAACTGTTTTTT	CASSPGQGGEKLFF
NA	TRBV11-2	NA	TRBJ1-1	TGTGCCAGCAGCCCAGACACGACCTTTAACACTGAAGCTTTCTTT	CASSPDTTFNTEAFF
once	TRBV28	NA	TRBJ1-5	TGTGCCAGCAGTCCCACCCTGACATACCATAGCAATCAGCCCCAGCATTTT	CASSPTLTYHSNQPQHF
NA	TRBV14	TRBD1	TRBJ2-5	TGTGCCAGCAGCTCTACGCTGGACAGGAAGCGGGAGACCCAGTACTTC	CASSSTLDRKRETQYF
NA	TRBV6-1	NA	TRBJ1-1	TGTGCCAGCAGCGAAAACCTCGGGGGAGGGAACACTGAAGCTTTCTTT	CASSENLGGGNTEAFF
NA	TRBV5-8	TRBD1	TRBJ2-7	TGTGCCAGCACCCCCCCGGACCGGGACAGCGCCTACGAGCAGTACTTC	CASTPPDRDSAYEQYF
NA	TRBV5-5	NA	TRBJ1-1	TGTGCCAGCAGCCCCGGGTGGGTTTCTGAAGCTTTCTTT	CASSPGWVSEAFF
NA	TRBV20-1	TRBD2	TRBJ2-5	TGCAGTGCTAGGGGGGGGGAGACCCAGTACTTC	CSARGGETQYF
NA	TRBV5-6	TRBD1	TRBJ1-2	TGTGCCAGCAGCGCGGGACAGTCTAACTATGGCTACACCTTC	CASSAGQSNYGYTF
NA	TRBV6-1	NA	TRBJ1-1	TGTGCCGGCAGTGCAGCGGGGGCATGGACTGAAGCTTTCTTT	CAGSAAGAWTEAFF